This is a list of T cell receptor beta chains from one sample in a study of cytomegalovirus exposure and HLA in healthy donors. TCRdb keeps only in-frame clones here, not all; method: immunoSEQ multiplex PCR. The sample contains around 90,000 clones, about four fifths of which appear only once. Input material: PBMCs. The receptors originated from a man in his fifties or sixties in good health and CMV-seronegative. Both conserved end residues are part of each CDR3. D genes are given only for firm matches. Size tells how often a clone was seen (once, few, many) or the class of an expanded clone, and some rows leave it out.

cdr3_aa: CASSPGQGRDTGELFF; cdr3_nt: TGTGCCAGCTCACCAGGACAGGGACGGGACACCGGGGAGCTGTTTTTT; j_call: TRBJ2-2; v_call: TRBV18; d_call: TRBD1; clone_size: once
cdr3_aa: CASSLKAGSNQPQHF; cdr3_nt: TGTGCCAGCTCACTTAAGGCAGGGAGCAATCAGCCCCAGCATTTT; j_call: TRBJ1-5; v_call: TRBV18; d_call: .; clone_size: .
cdr3_aa: CASSYQRRVDEQYF; cdr3_nt: TGTGCCAGCAGTTACCAGAGGCGGGTCGACGAGCAGTACTTC; j_call: TRBJ2-7; v_call: TRBV28; d_call: .; clone_size: .
cdr3_aa: CATSRSGQPQHF; cdr3_nt: TGTGCCACCAGCAGATCCGGTCAGCCCCAGCATTTT; j_call: TRBJ1-5; v_call: TRBV15; d_call: .; clone_size: .
cdr3_aa: CASSYKAGETQYF; cdr3_nt: TGTGCCAGCAGTTACAAGGCCGGGGAGACCCAGTACTTC; j_call: TRBJ2-5; v_call: TRBV6-5; d_call: .; clone_size: .
cdr3_aa: CASSYGQGGQVEQYF; cdr3_nt: TGCGCCAGCAGCTATGGACAGGGAGGTCAGGTCGAGCAGTACTTC; j_call: TRBJ2-7; v_call: TRBV5-1; d_call: TRBD1; clone_size: .
cdr3_aa: CASRPQGASEKLFF; cdr3_nt: TGCGCCAGCAGGCCTCAGGGGGCTAGTGAAAAACTGTTTTTT; j_call: TRBJ1-4; v_call: TRBV5-1; d_call: TRBD1; clone_size: .
cdr3_aa: CASSLKENQPQHF; cdr3_nt: TGTGCCAGCAGCTTAAAAGAGAATCAGCCCCAGCATTTT; j_call: TRBJ1-5; v_call: TRBV7-6; d_call: .; clone_size: .
cdr3_aa: CASSEALGEGGSGGYTF; cdr3_nt: TGTGCCAGCAGTGAAGCTCTTGGGGAGGGAGGATCGGGAGGCTACACCTTC; j_call: TRBJ1-2; v_call: TRBV6-1; d_call: .; clone_size: .
cdr3_aa: CASSTWTDANEQFF; cdr3_nt: TGTGCCAGCAGTACCTGGACTGACGCCAATGAGCAGTTCTTC; j_call: TRBJ2-1; v_call: TRBV28; d_call: .; clone_size: .
cdr3_aa: CASRDSFSTDEQYF; cdr3_nt: TGCGCCAGCAGGGACTCCTTTAGTACAGACGAGCAGTACTTC; j_call: TRBJ2-7; v_call: TRBV10-2; d_call: .; clone_size: few
cdr3_aa: CASSQGAGTGAAGELFF; cdr3_nt: TGCGCCAGCAGTCAAGGAGCCGGGACAGGGGCGGCCGGGGAGCTGTTTTTT; j_call: TRBJ2-2; v_call: TRBV23-1; d_call: TRBD1; clone_size: .
cdr3_aa: CASAGRGPGLAGEGTGELFF; cdr3_nt: TGTGCCAGCGCTGGGAGAGGACCCGGACTAGCGGGAGAGGGCACCGGGGAGCTGTTTTTT; j_call: TRBJ2-2; v_call: TRBV27; d_call: TRBD2; clone_size: .
cdr3_aa: CASSGDRETDTQYF; cdr3_nt: TGTGCCAGCAGCGGAGACAGGGAAACAGATACGCAGTATTTT; j_call: TRBJ2-3; v_call: TRBV6-1; d_call: TRBD1; clone_size: .
cdr3_aa: CASSVIRENEQFF; cdr3_nt: TGTGCCAGCAGTGTCATACGGGAGAATGAGCAGTTCTTC; j_call: TRBJ2-1; v_call: TRBV2; d_call: .; clone_size: .
cdr3_aa: CASSATTGAGANVLTF; cdr3_nt: TGTGCCAGCAGCGCAACGACAGGGGCCGGGGCCAACGTCCTGACTTTC; j_call: TRBJ2-6; v_call: TRBV2; d_call: TRBD1; clone_size: .
cdr3_aa: CASSEVSQTKDEQYF; cdr3_nt: TGTGCCAGCAGTGAAGTTAGCCAGACTAAGGACGAGCAGTACTTC; j_call: TRBJ2-7; v_call: TRBV6-1; d_call: .; clone_size: few
cdr3_aa: CASAQHPLATQYF; cdr3_nt: TGTGCCAGCGCCCAACACCCCCTTGCAACCCAGTACTTC; j_call: TRBJ2-5; v_call: TRBV27; d_call: .; clone_size: few
cdr3_aa: CASSAITGSSYNEQFF; cdr3_nt: TGTGCCAGCAGTGCGATTACAGGGAGCTCCTACAATGAGCAGTTCTTC; j_call: TRBJ2-1; v_call: TRBV28; d_call: .; clone_size: .
cdr3_aa: CASSLQGGVGANVLTF; cdr3_nt: TGTGCCAGCAGCCTCCAGGGGGGTGTTGGGGCCAACGTCCTGACTTTC; j_call: TRBJ2-6; v_call: TRBV7-6; d_call: .; clone_size: .
cdr3_aa: CASSSPSYEQYF; cdr3_nt: TGTGCCAGCAGTTCGCCAAGCTACGAGCAGTACTTC; j_call: TRBJ2-7; v_call: TRBV27; d_call: .; clone_size: .
cdr3_aa: CASSSFGTSGGGIQYF; cdr3_nt: TGTGCCAGCAGTTCCTTCGGGACTAGCGGGGGGGGGATTCAGTACTTC; j_call: TRBJ2-4; v_call: TRBV6-5; d_call: TRBD2; clone_size: .
cdr3_aa: CASVQANTEAFF; cdr3_nt: TGTGCCAGCGTACAGGCAAACACTGAAGCTTTCTTT; j_call: TRBJ1-1; v_call: TRBV6-1; d_call: .; clone_size: .
cdr3_aa: CASNLGQPDTQYF; cdr3_nt: TGCGCCAGCAACTTAGGACAGCCAGATACGCAGTATTTT; j_call: TRBJ2-3; v_call: TRBV5-1; d_call: .; clone_size: .
cdr3_aa: CASGWTETYEQYF; cdr3_nt: TGTGCCAGCGGATGGACAGAAACCTACGAGCAGTACTTC; j_call: TRBJ2-7; v_call: TRBV25-1; d_call: .; clone_size: .
cdr3_aa: CSVDLLAGFQETQYF; cdr3_nt: TGCAGCGTTGATTTACTAGCGGGTTTTCAAGAGACCCAGTACTTC; j_call: TRBJ2-5; v_call: TRBV29-1; d_call: TRBD2; clone_size: .
cdr3_aa: CASSLGLAGGYNEQFF; cdr3_nt: TGCGCCAGCAGCTTGGGACTAGCGGGAGGCTACAATGAGCAGTTCTTC; j_call: TRBJ2-1; v_call: TRBV5-1; d_call: TRBD2; clone_size: .
cdr3_aa: CSVGQGGSYEQYF; cdr3_nt: TGCAGCGTCGGACAGGGAGGATCTTACGAGCAGTACTTC; j_call: TRBJ2-7; v_call: TRBV29-1; d_call: TRBD1; clone_size: .
cdr3_aa: CASSRGDDRDPTDTQYF; cdr3_nt: TGTGCCAGCAGCCGAGGGGACGACAGGGACCCCACAGATACGCAGTATTTT; j_call: TRBJ2-3; v_call: TRBV11-2; d_call: TRBD1; clone_size: .
cdr3_aa: CASSSGQGNTGELFF; cdr3_nt: TGTGCCAGCAGTTCGGGACAGGGGAACACCGGGGAGCTGTTTTTT; j_call: TRBJ2-2; v_call: TRBV11-1; d_call: TRBD1; clone_size: .
cdr3_aa: CASSFFPSYEQYF; cdr3_nt: TGTGCCAGCAGTTTTTTTCCGTCCTACGAGCAGTACTTC; j_call: TRBJ2-7; v_call: TRBV6-5; d_call: .; clone_size: .
cdr3_aa: CASSSGLAGGTGELFF; cdr3_nt: TGTGCCAGCAGCTCGGGACTAGCGGGAGGCACCGGGGAGCTGTTTTTT; j_call: TRBJ2-2; v_call: TRBV7-2; d_call: TRBD2; clone_size: .
cdr3_aa: CASSVSSGQETQYF; cdr3_nt: TGTGCCAGCAGCGTATCTAGCGGCCAAGAGACCCAGTACTTC; j_call: TRBJ2-5; v_call: TRBV9; d_call: TRBD2; clone_size: .
cdr3_aa: CASSVGGIYNEQFF; cdr3_nt: TGTGCCAGCAGCGTAGGCGGAATTTACAATGAGCAGTTCTTC; j_call: TRBJ2-1; v_call: TRBV9; d_call: .; clone_size: .
cdr3_aa: CSVTDNYEQSF; cdr3_nt: TGCAGCGTTACGGACAACTACGAGCAGTCCTTC; j_call: TRBJ2-7; v_call: TRBV29-1; d_call: .; clone_size: .
cdr3_aa: CASSYLGVASTDTQYF; cdr3_nt: TGTGCCAGCAGCTACCTAGGGGTCGCTAGCACAGATACGCAGTATTTT; j_call: TRBJ2-3; v_call: TRBV7-2; d_call: .; clone_size: .
cdr3_aa: CASSLRNSGTRDQKNTGELFF; cdr3_nt: TGCGCCAGCAGCTTGAGAAACTCCGGGACTAGGGACCAAAAGAACACCGGGGAGCTGTTTTTT; j_call: TRBJ2-2; v_call: TRBV5-1; d_call: TRBD2; clone_size: once
cdr3_aa: CASNYRTSGYNEQFF; cdr3_nt: TGCGCCAGCAATTATCGGACTAGCGGATACAATGAGCAGTTCTTC; j_call: TRBJ2-1; v_call: TRBV10-1; d_call: TRBD2; clone_size: .
cdr3_aa: CATRSPYEQYF; cdr3_nt: TGTGCCACCCGATCACCTTACGAGCAGTACTTC; j_call: TRBJ2-7; v_call: TRBV28; d_call: .; clone_size: .
cdr3_aa: CASGLAGVNEQFF; cdr3_nt: TGTGCTAGTGGGCTAGCGGGAGTGAATGAGCAGTTCTTC; j_call: TRBJ2-1; v_call: TRBV12-5; d_call: TRBD2; clone_size: .
cdr3_aa: CSVERSGTDTQYF; cdr3_nt: TGCAGCGTTGAAAGAAGCGGAACAGATACGCAGTATTTT; j_call: TRBJ2-3; v_call: TRBV29-1; d_call: .; clone_size: .
cdr3_aa: CASSPRRGGDTQYF; cdr3_nt: TGTGCCAGCAGCCCGAGACGGGGTGGAGATACGCAGTATTTT; j_call: TRBJ2-3; v_call: TRBV11-2; d_call: .; clone_size: .
cdr3_aa: CASSSLPGQGTTGELFF; cdr3_nt: TGTGCCAGCAGCTCCCTACCGGGACAGGGGACGACCGGGGAGCTGTTTTTT; j_call: TRBJ2-2; v_call: TRBV7-9; d_call: TRBD1; clone_size: .
cdr3_aa: CASSPQGAGETQYF; cdr3_nt: TGTGCCAGCAGCCCGCAAGGGGCCGGGGAGACCCAGTACTTC; j_call: TRBJ2-5; v_call: TRBV7-9; d_call: .; clone_size: .
cdr3_aa: CASSDMGQGPDTQYF; cdr3_nt: TGCGCCAGCAGTGACATGGGACAGGGTCCAGATACGCAGTATTTT; j_call: TRBJ2-3; v_call: TRBV10-2; d_call: TRBD1; clone_size: .
cdr3_aa: CASGASSGNTIYF; cdr3_nt: TGCGCCAGTGGGGCCAGCTCTGGAAACACCATATATTTT; j_call: TRBJ1-3; v_call: TRBV5-1; d_call: .; clone_size: .
cdr3_aa: CASSSSASGAYEQYF; cdr3_nt: TGTGCCAGCAGCTCCTCGGCTAGCGGAGCCTACGAGCAGTACTTC; j_call: TRBJ2-7; v_call: TRBV7-6; d_call: TRBD2; clone_size: .
cdr3_aa: CASSPLGGGLIESYNEQFF; cdr3_nt: TGTGCCAGCAGCCCCCTGGGGGGAGGGCTTATCGAGTCCTACAATGAGCAGTTCTTC; j_call: TRBJ2-1; v_call: TRBV7-3; d_call: TRBD2; clone_size: once
cdr3_aa: CASSLLTPSSYNEQFF; cdr3_nt: TGTGCCAGCAGCCTACTTACTCCGAGCTCCTACAATGAGCAGTTCTTC; j_call: TRBJ2-1; v_call: TRBV11-2; d_call: .; clone_size: once
cdr3_aa: CSAGTGGTEAFF; cdr3_nt: TGCAGCGCCGGGACAGGGGGGACTGAAGCTTTCTTT; j_call: TRBJ1-1; v_call: TRBV29-1; d_call: TRBD1; clone_size: .